A single sample gave rise to the 22 T cell receptor beta chains below, sequenced in a study of blood T cells in healthy people across ages. Together with a sample-barcoded 5' primer, a J-beta primer mix was included in a second PCR lasting about 7 to 11 cycles. A single record per CDR3 protein comes from TCRdb applying MiXCR to the 5' RACE reads. This repertoire shows hundreds of thousands of distinct CDR3 sequences, approximately 40% found once; its top ten account for about 30%. Sequencing was performed on blood. These receptors were obtained from a man aged 80 or over in good health.

The chain links TRBV20-1 to TRBJ2-1; D ambiguous. The better agreement between TRBJ2-7 and the DNA end casts doubt on the J call. The length of the CDR3 is 15 residues. The germline gives CDR1 DFQATT, CDR2 SNEGSKA (reference sequence). CDR3 coding DNA: TGCAGTGCTAGATTTTCCCTCAAGCTCTTATACGAGCAGTACTTC. Amino acid sequence: CSARFSLKLLYEQYF.

This clonotype was seen a handful of times. This chain links TRBV6-4 with TRBJ1-1; D not resolved. This CDR3 contains 14 residues. Germline V gene lookup returns CDR1 MRHNA and CDR2 SNTAGT. V was trimmed by 6 bases and J by 4 bases, leaving 15 bases between them. CDR3 nucleotides: TGTGCCAGCAGAAACTCGATAGGAAGCACTGAAGCTTTCTTT. This codes for CASRNSIGSTEAFF.

The chain combines TRBV4-3 with TRBJ2-7, with 11 nucleotides matching TRBD1. V lost 4 bases, J lost 1 base, and 12 bases stayed unmatched. In germline, CDR1 is LGHNA, CDR2 YSLEER. The CDR3 runs to 18 residues. This CDR3 reads CASSRTRPRDRGSYEQYF. For the CDR3, the DNA is TGCGCCAGCAGCCGCACGAGGCCCCGGGACAGGGGGTCCTACGAGCAGTACTTC.

The chain has TRBV3-1 and TRBJ1-2; D unresolved. Germline V gives CDR1 LGHDT, CDR2 YNNKEL (reference sequence). The V gene lost 0 bases and the J gene lost 6 bases, with 11 bases spanning the gap. The length of the CDR3 is 14 residues. CDR3 region: CASSQERTDDGYTF. CDR3 coding DNA: TGTGCCAGCAGCCAAGAGCGCACAGACGATGGCTACACCTTC.

This clonotype was counted at least ten times. The chain uses TRBV29-1 and TRBJ2-3; 12 nucleotides match TRBD2. Germline CDR1 and CDR2: SQVTM and ANQGSEA. This CDR3 region has 17 residues. V shed 4 bases and J 0 bases; nucleotides not matched to a gene: 8. CDR3 in amino acids: CSVAPRTSGASTDTQYF. The CDR3 DNA is TGCAGCGTTGCCCCGAGGACTAGCGGGGCTAGCACAGATACGCAGTATTTT.

A few counts support this clonotype. The chain recombines TRBV6-6 with TRBJ1-2; TRBD1 might be the D (5 bases). The germline gives CDR1 MNHNY, CDR2 SVGAGI (reference sequence). This CDR3 is built from 14 residues. Trimming cost V 8 bases and J 4 bases, with 17 bases left between them. CDR3 DNA sequence: TGTGCCAGCCGATCTTTTCAGGGCGGCTATGGCTACACCTTC. Amino acid sequence: CASRSFQGGYGYTF.

This clonotype has ten or more counts. The rearrangement links TRBV3-1 to TRBJ2-5; D might be TRBD2 (6 bases). The CDR3 contains 15 residues. CDR1 is LGHDT, CDR2 YNNKEL, per germline (reference sequence). V was pared by 3 bases and J by 2 bases, with 13 bases between. The CDR3 DNA follows: TGTGCCAGCAGCCAGGGTAGCGGCCCACAAGAGACCCAGTACTTC. Protein product: CASSQGSGPQETQYF.

A few counts support this clonotype. This chain links TRBV6-1 with TRBJ2-5; D gene unclear. Trimming pared 6 bases from V and 5 bases from J, leaving 13 bases between. The germline gives CDR1 MNHNS, CDR2 SASEGT. The CDR3 is made up of 13 amino acids. CDR3 in DNA: TGTGCCAGCAGCCCGGATAGATGGGAGACCCAGTACTTC. Translation gives CASSPDRWETQYF.

This clonotype was picked up a small number of times. V and J are TRBV3-1 and TRBJ2-3; 7 bases match TRBD1. CDR3 length: 17 residues. The V and J ends lost 2 bases and 2 bases, in that order; junction bases with no gene match: 10. The germline V gene has CDR1 LGHDT and CDR2 YNNKEL (reference sequence). The CDR3 bases are TGTGCCAGCAGCCAAAAAGCCCCTAGGGGGCCCACAGATACGCAGTATTTT. It yields the protein CASSQKAPRGPTDTQYF.

V usage is TRBV3-1 and J usage is TRBJ2-1; 8 bases map to TRBD2. The ends lost 6 bases at V and 0 bases at J; junction bases unmatched: 4. Germline loops: CDR1 LGHDT, CDR2 YNNKEL (reference sequence). The CDR3 runs to 15 residues. CDR3 sequence: CASRRSGSSYNEQFF. Here the CDR3 DNA reads TGTGCCAGCAGACGGAGCGGGAGCTCCTACAATGAGCAGTTCTTC.

Comments on this clonotype: An end of the junction does not agree with germline; a read error may underlie this. This sequence joins TRBV6-5 and TRBJ1-1, with 9 bases aligning to TRBD1. The germline gives CDR1 MNHEY, CDR2 SVGAGI. There are 16 residues in the CDR3. The CDR3 region has the DNA TGCGCCAGCAGTCTCAGGACAGGGGACTCTAACACTGAAGCTTTCTTT. Translation: CASSLRTGDSNTEAFF.

The rearrangement joins TRBV25-1 to TRBJ2-4; 7 bases are shared with TRBD1. The CDR3 length is 16 residues. The V gene end was trimmed by 10 bases and the J gene end by 2 bases; junction bases not matched to a gene: 14. Germline CDR1 is MGHDK and CDR2 is SYGVNS. CDR3 loop: CANLQPGQQPKNIQYF. For the CDR3, the DNA is TGTGCCAACCTTCAACCGGGACAGCAGCCCAAAAACATTCAGTACTTC. Supplemented by reference TRBV25-1 and TRBJ2-4, the full variable domain reads EADIYQTPRYLVIGTGKKITLECSQTMGHDKMYWYQQDPGMELHLIHYSYGVNSTEKGDLSSESTVSRIRTEHFPLTLESARPSHTSQYLCANLQPGQQPKNIQYFGAGTRLSVL.

This clonotype showed up many times. The CDR3 is CSARPQETQYF. In nucleotides, the CDR3 is TGCAGTGCTAGACCGCAAGAGACCCAGTACTTC. V usage is TRBV20-1 and J usage is TRBJ2-5; D remains ambiguous. V dropped 2 bases and J dropped 2 bases, with 3 bases sitting between them. The CDR3 runs 11 residues. In germline, CDR1 is DFQATT, CDR2 SNEGSKA (reference sequence).

The chain has TRBV19 and TRBJ2-1; 7 nucleotides match TRBD1. CDR1 is LNHDA, CDR2 SQIVND, per germline (reference sequence). The length of the CDR3 is 14 residues. Trimming took 10 bases from V and 2 from J; bases not matched to a gene: 8. Written as DNA, the CDR3 is TGTGCCACTAACAGGGGAAATACCTACAATGAGCAGTTCTTC. It translates to CATNRGNTYNEQFF.

This chain uses TRBV7-6 with TRBJ2-1; D is perhaps TRBD2 (5 bases). Deletions cut 8 bases from V and 10 bases from J, with 15 bases between. The germline V gene encodes CDR1 SGHVS and CDR2 FNYEAQ. The CDR3 consists of 12 residues. The CDR3 nucleotides read TGTGCCAGCGGCCTAACTAGAGAGGAGCAGTTCTTC. This encodes CASGLTREEQFF.

This chain joins TRBV7-2 and TRBJ2-2, with TRBD2 identical over 8 bases. CDR1 and CDR2 (germline): SGHTA, FQGNSA. CDR3 length equals 16 residues. Unmatched junction bases numbered 13, after V lost 7 bases and J lost 6 bases. The chain's CDR3 is CASNRRGGTEAGELFF. In DNA, the CDR3 is TGTGCCAGCAACCGACGGGGGGGGACGGAGGCCGGGGAGCTGTTTTTT.

Only a few counts were recorded for this clonotype. V is TRBV2 and J is TRBJ2-2; TRBD2 matches at 14 bases. The V gene end was trimmed by 8 bases and the J gene end by 5 bases; junction bases not matched to a gene: 10. The germline gives CDR1 SNHLY, CDR2 FYNNEI. The CDR3 runs to 17 residues. CDR3 nucleotide sequence: TGTGCCAGCTCGAGACTAGCGGGGGGGCCGGAGACCGGGGAGCTGTTTTTT. It yields the protein CASSRLAGGPETGELFF.

Turning to this clonotype: The junction departs from germline at one end; a sequencing error may be responsible. The chain uses TRBV19 and TRBJ2-5, with D tentatively TRBD2 (6 bases). Germline V gene data show CDR1 as LNHDA and CDR2 as SQIVND (reference sequence). The CDR3 sequence is 15 residues long. The CDR3 sequence: CASSNYGGSQGTQYF. CDR3 coding DNA: TGTGCCAGTAGTAACTACGGGGGATCCCAAGGGACCCAGTACTTC. The variable domain in full, with the rest retrieved from reference TRBV19 and TRBJ2-5, is DGGITQSPKYLFRKEGQNVTLSCEQNLNHDAMYWYRQDPGQGLRLIYYSQIVNDFQKGDIAEGYSVSREKKESFPLTVTSAQKNPTAFYLCASSNYGGSQGTQYFGPGTRLLVL.

V and J are TRBV3-1 and TRBJ2-1; D is unclear. V gave up 2 bases and J gave up 0 bases, with 8 bases separating them. The CDR3 is 15 amino acids. The germline V gene encodes CDR1 LGHDT and CDR2 YNNKEL (reference sequence). The CDR3 bases are TGTGCCAGCAGCCAACTGATTAGCTCCTACAATGAGCAGTTCTTC. Its protein is CASSQLISSYNEQFF.

The rearrangement uses TRBV4-1 and TRBJ2-2; 11 nucleotides agree with TRBD2. The germline V gene encodes CDR1 MGHRA and CDR2 YSYEKL. CDR3 length: 20 amino acids. With 8 bases clipped from V and 4 bases from J, the junction kept 21 bases outside the gene matches. CDR3 amino acids: CASSTIWRDSGGASTGELFF. The DNA of the CDR3 is TGCGCCAGCTCTACAATATGGAGGGATAGCGGGGGGGCTAGCACCGGGGAGCTGTTTTTT.

This chain connects TRBV20-1 to TRBJ2-1, with unresolved D. The J call may be incorrect, as the DNA end agrees better with TRBJ2-7. This CDR3 is built from 11 residues. Germline CDR1 reads DFQATT; CDR2 reads SNEGSKA (reference sequence). The CDR3 here is CSARFPNEQYF. In nucleotides, the CDR3 is TGCAGTGCTAGATTCCCCAATGAGCAGTACTTC.

V is TRBV4-3 and J is TRBJ2-1; the D gene is possibly TRBD2 (5 bases). This CDR3 region has 14 residues. The germline gives CDR1 LGHNA, CDR2 YSLEER. Trimming pared 5 bases from V and 5 bases from J, leaving 13 bases between. The DNA of the CDR3 is TGCGCCAGCAGCTTATCTAGCACGGACAATGAGCAGTTCTTC. It codes for CASSLSSTDNEQFF.